The entry that follows covers one T cell receptor beta chain sequence. As yet, its antigen is unknown. The ends were cut back, 6 bases at V and 2 bases at J, with 17 bases in the middle. CDR3 size: 15 residues. The germline V gene encodes CDR1 LGHNA and CDR2 YNFKEQ. The sample originates from a study of cytomegalovirus exposure and HLA in healthy donors. Study observations and caveats: Several of the most significant clusters appeared linked to common viral pathogens, based on a later analysis. Among TCR sequences, most were rare, though some public TCRs appeared in many donors.

The PCR was carried out with 60 Vbeta primers and 13 Jbeta primers. Using immunoSEQ multiplex PCR, the repertoire was profiled, and TCRdb retains in-frame clones only, with some absent. The listing contains approximately 70,000 clones. The receptor comes from a woman aged 25 to 39 in good health and CMV-seronegative. Specimen: PBMCs. The chain is built from TRBV4-2 and TRBJ2-7; D ambiguous. The CDR3 is CASSRVLEAAYEQYF. In DNA, the CDR3 is TGTGCCAGCAGTCGGGTACTGGAAGCCGCCTACGAGCAGTACTTC.